The source of this T cell receptor beta chain is a study of human T cells and chemical hapten exposure. At the level of the study: Epicutaneous patch tests delivered 0.01% DPC to the upper back, with evaluation at 6 days.

This clonotype has a count of ten or more. As for time point: patch test 2, 6 weeks after DPC sensitization. The treatment is: therapeutic diphenylcyclopropenone sensitization with weekly scalp DPC. In TCRdb, the RACE reads were re-called with MiXCR into one record per CDR3 protein. The profile shows 330,000 or so distinct CDR3 sequences, about 6% of them singletons. Here the sequenced sample was whole blood, taken in connection with sensitization to the hapten diphenylcyclopropenone (DPC). This sequence originates from a woman younger than 30 with alopecia areata. Some clones in this sample may be carry-over from other donors' samples.

Here the CDR3 DNA reads TGCAGTGCTCAGAAAATGGACAATAATCAGCCCCAGCATTTT. It is translated as CSAQKMDNNQPQHF. The chain links TRBV20-1 to TRBJ1-5; TRBD1 is a possible D gene (5 bases). Trimming removed 5 bases from V and 4 bases from J, with 15 bases in between. Germline assignment: CDR1 DFQATT and CDR2 SNEGSKA (reference sequence). CDR3 length: 14 residues.